These T cell receptor beta chains were read from a single sample in a study of T cells after yellow fever vaccination. TCRdb fed the 5' RACE reads into MiXCR, producing one record per CDR3 protein. The sample yields about 74,000 distinct CDR3 sequences, about 6.6% seen once. Sequencing used CD8+ T cells sorted from PBMCs, obtained less than 6 days after the first yellow fever vaccination. All receptors derive from a man aged 18 to 30 who received the YFV17D yellow fever vaccine. Both conserved end residues are part of each CDR3. The order of the fields is CDR3 DNA, CDR3 protein, V gene, D gene, clone size, J gene. D genes are given only for firm matches. For some rows the clone size is stated as once, few or many, or as a class when expanded; others skip it.

CDR3 DNA: TGCGCCAGCAGCCGGGGGACAGGGGACCTCTCTGGGGCCAACGTCCTGACTTTC
CDR3 protein: CASSRGTGDLSGANVLTF
V gene: TRBV5-1
D gene: TRBD1
clone size: many
J gene: TRBJ2-6

CDR3 DNA: TGCAGCGTCGCGGGACAGGTTGATGTTTGGGGTACGAACACCGGGGAGCTGTTTTTT
CDR3 protein: CSVAGQVDVWGTNTGELFF
V gene: TRBV29-1
D gene: TRBD1
clone size: -
J gene: TRBJ2-2

CDR3 DNA: TGTGCCAGCCCGAAAATAGAGGGGAAGCAAGAGACCCAGTACTTC
CDR3 protein: CASPKIEGKQETQYF
V gene: TRBV6-2/TRBV6-3
D gene: -
clone size: -
J gene: TRBJ2-5

CDR3 DNA: TGTGCCAGCAAATACTTTGGTGGTCTGAACACTGAAGCTTTCTTT
CDR3 protein: CASKYFGGLNTEAFF
V gene: TRBV6-5
D gene: -
clone size: -
J gene: TRBJ1-1

CDR3 DNA: TGTGCCAGCAGCGACTGGACAGGGGACACCGACGAGCAGTACTTC
CDR3 protein: CASSDWTGDTDEQYF
V gene: TRBV11-1
D gene: TRBD1
clone size: -
J gene: TRBJ2-7

CDR3 DNA: TGTGCCAGCATGACGGCGAACACCGGGGAGCTGTTTTTT
CDR3 protein: CASMTANTGELFF
V gene: TRBV3-1
D gene: -
clone size: many
J gene: TRBJ2-2

CDR3 DNA: TGTGCCAGCAGCCGAACATCCGGGACAGGGTTGATATACGAGCAGTACTTC
CDR3 protein: CASSRTSGTGLIYEQYF
V gene: TRBV7-9
D gene: TRBD1
clone size: many
J gene: TRBJ2-7

CDR3 DNA: TGCGCCAGCAGCGGAAGGACTACCGAGCAGTACTTC
CDR3 protein: CASSGRTTEQYF
V gene: TRBV5-1
D gene: -
clone size: many
J gene: TRBJ2-7

CDR3 DNA: TGTGCCAGCAGTTCTATTTGGACGGATTCGAACACTGAAGCTTTCTTT
CDR3 protein: CASSSIWTDSNTEAFF
V gene: TRBV12-3/TRBV12-4
D gene: -
clone size: -
J gene: TRBJ1-1

CDR3 DNA: TGTGCCAGCAGGGCCCGACAGGAACGCTCCTATAATTCACCCCTCCACTTT
CDR3 protein: CASRARQERSYNSPLHF
V gene: TRBV2
D gene: -
clone size: -
J gene: TRBJ1-6